Presented here are 27 T cell receptor beta chains from one specimen sequenced in a study of T cell changes during pregnancy in multiple sclerosis. TCRdb's table, derived via immunoSEQ multiplex PCR, lists solely in-frame clones and lacks some. The sample lists roughly 30,000 clones, roughly 91% occurring once. The material sequenced was CD4+ T cells from peripheral blood mononuclear cells, taken in the second trimester of pregnancy. All receptors derive from a female donor with multiple sclerosis, enrolled in a pregnancy study.

The J gene is TRBJ1-2, the V gene TRBV2; the match to TRBD1 covers 9 bases. Germline V gene data show CDR1 as SNHLY and CDR2 as FYNNEI. V shed 8 bases, J shed 4 bases, and the junction held 11 bases outside the gene matches. The CDR3 runs to 15 residues. The CDR3 nucleotides read TGTGCCAGCGTTTTAGGGACAGGGAGGACCTATGGCTACACCTTC. This gives the protein CASVLGTGRTYGYTF.

The chain has TRBV5-6 and TRBJ1-2, with D possibly being TRBD1 (5 bases). V dropped 7 bases and J dropped 4 bases, with 20 bases sitting between them. There are 15 residues in the CDR3. The germline gives CDR1 SGHDT, CDR2 YYEEEE. Here the CDR3 reads CASHMWGVLFYGYTF. The CDR3 nucleotides read TGTGCCAGCCACATGTGGGGGGTCCTTTTCTATGGCTACACCTTC.

The J gene is TRBJ2-5, the V gene TRBV19; 8 nucleotides match TRBD2. Germline CDR1 reads LNHDA; CDR2 reads SQIVND (reference sequence). The CDR3 is made up of 15 amino acids. V trimming: 5 bases; J trimming: 0 bases; junction bases outside the gene matches: 5. The CDR3: CASSLRGGYQETQYF. The CDR3 DNA reads TGTGCCAGTAGTTTACGGGGGGGGTACCAAGAGACCCAGTACTTC. The complete variable domain, with remaining parts taken from reference TRBV19 and TRBJ2-5, reads DGGITQSPKYLFRKEGQNVTLSCEQNLNHDAMYWYRQDPGQGLRLIYYSQIVNDFQKGDIAEGYSVSREKKESFPLTVTSAQKNPTAFYLCASSLRGGYQETQYFGPGTRLLVL.

The chain couples TRBV30 to TRBJ1-5; D unclear. Trimming cost V 3 bases and J 5 bases, with 14 bases left between them. There are 14 residues in the CDR3. Germline lookup yields CDR1 GTSNPN and CDR2 SVGIG (reference sequence). The CDR3 nucleotides read TGTGCCTGGAGGGCAGGAGGTCTCGATCAGCCCCAGCATTTT. It specifies CAWRAGGLDQPQHF.

The V call is TRBV4-2, the J call TRBJ2-3; 13 bases are shared with TRBD2. Germline V CDR1 and CDR2: LGHNA, YNFKEQ. The trim removed 3 bases at V and 4 bases at J, leaving 16 bases unmatched. The CDR3 is 20 amino acids. For the CDR3, the DNA is TGTGCCAGCAGCCACACCAACTTCCGGACTAGCGGGAGAGTCGCAGATACGCAGTATTTT. This gives the protein CASSHTNFRTSGRVADTQYF.

This clone showed up just once. The gene calls are TRBV5-6 and TRBJ2-1, with 7 bases fitting TRBD2. Germline V lookup: CDR1 SGHDT, CDR2 YYEEEE. The CDR3 covers 13 residues. The junction had 2 bases not matched to a gene; V was cut back by 0 bases and J by 8 bases. In DNA, the CDR3 is TGTGCCAGCAGCTTGGGGCGGGGGTATGAGCAGTTCTTC. Its translation: CASSLGRGYEQFF.

The J gene is TRBJ1-1, the V gene TRBV6-5; no definite D call. V lost 2 bases, J lost 1 base, and 5 bases lay in between. Germline V lookup: CDR1 MNHEY, CDR2 SVGAGI. The CDR3 runs to 13 residues. The CDR3, as DNA: TGTGCCAGCAGTTACACTAGGAACACTGAAGCTTTCTTT. Protein: CASSYTRNTEAFF.

The chain carries TRBV5-1 and TRBJ2-7, with 9 bases lining up with TRBD1. Losses at the gene ends were 4 bases for V and 5 bases for J; bases not matched to a gene: 7. CDR3 length equals 14 residues. Germline CDR1 SGHRS, CDR2 YFSETQ. The CDR3 sequence: CASSGRTGVDEQYF. The CDR3 DNA sequence: TGCGCCAGCAGCGGCCGGACAGGGGTCGACGAGCAGTACTTC.

V usage is TRBV7-9 and J usage is TRBJ1-1; D possibly corresponds to TRBD1 (6 bases). In germline, CDR1 is SEHNR, CDR2 FQNEAQ (reference sequence). This CDR3 region has 14 residues. Trimming stripped 6 bases from V and 4 bases from J, with 15 bases between. CDR3 protein: CASRRGGGATEAFF. The DNA for the CDR3 is TGTGCCAGCAGAAGGGGAGGGGGAGCCACTGAAGCTTTCTTT.

The chain couples TRBV30 to TRBJ2-7; 9 bases line up with TRBD1. Germline CDR1 is GTSNPN and CDR2 is SVGIG (reference sequence). CDR3 length: 15 amino acids. The V and J ends lost 0 bases and 6 bases, in that order; junction bases with no gene match: 9. CDR3 DNA: TGTGCCTGGAGTGTACCGGGGACAGGGCCTCGCGAGCAGTACTTC. Translating it yields CAWSVPGTGPREQYF.

The chain is built from TRBV2 and TRBJ2-7, with TRBD1 as a possible D gene (6 bases). CDR1 and CDR2 from the germline V gene are SNHLY and FYNNEI. CDR3 length: 12 amino acids. V lost 8 bases and J lost 2, with 10 bases in between. Here the CDR3 reads CASGQTTYEQYF. The CDR3 DNA sequence: TGTGCCAGCGGACAGACTACCTACGAGCAGTACTTC. The full variable domain, rest sourced from reference TRBV2 and TRBJ2-7, is EPEVTQTPSHQVTQMGQEVILRCVPISNHLYFYWYRQILGQKVEFLVSFYNNEISEKSEIFDDQFSVERPDGSNFTLKIRSTKLEDSAMYFCASGQTTYEQYFGPGTRLTVT.

The genes are TRBV6-6 and TRBJ1-3, with 8 bases fitting TRBD1. The germline V gene encodes CDR1 MNHNY and CDR2 SVGAGI (reference sequence). The CDR3 consists of 14 residues. V was pared by 6 bases and J by 4 bases, with 5 bases of the junction left unmatched. CDR3 loop: CASRTGTGGNTIYF. In DNA form, the CDR3 reads TGTGCCAGCAGAACCGGGACAGGAGGAAACACCATATATTTT.

V usage is TRBV28 and J usage is TRBJ1-2, with a weak D call TRBD1 (6 bases). CDR1 and CDR2 (germline): MDHEN, SYDVKM. This CDR3 spans 14 amino acids. V shed 5 bases and J shed 7 bases, with 17 bases lying between them. The CDR3 DNA follows: TGTGCCAGCAGTCTTCTTCGGGAGGGGGGTGGCTACACCTTC. As protein: CASSLLREGGGYTF.

The sample holds one count of this clone. This rearrangement joins TRBV6-1 to TRBJ2-3; tentative D call: TRBD2 (6 bases). V lost 7 bases, J lost 4 bases, and 12 bases lay in between. The germline gives CDR1 MNHNS, CDR2 SASEGT. This CDR3 has 13 residues. CDR3 region: CASTSGPADTQYF. The CDR3, as DNA: TGTGCCAGCACAAGCGGGCCCGCAGATACGCAGTATTTT.

The J gene is TRBJ2-2, the V gene TRBV18; 7 bases line up with TRBD1. Germline CDR1 and CDR2: KGHSH and LQKENI. The J segment lost 0 bases and the V segment lost 3 bases, leaving 7 bases of the junction unmatched. The CDR3 length is 17 residues. CDR3 nucleotides: TGTGCCAGCTCACCGCGGACAGGACTTACGAACACCGGGGAGCTGTTTTTT. This encodes CASSPRTGLTNTGELFF.

This sequence joins TRBV10-3 and TRBJ2-6; 11 nucleotides line up with TRBD2. CDR1 ENHRY and CDR2 SYGVKD come from the germline V gene. J was trimmed by 1 base and V by 5 bases; bases with no gene match: 13. CDR3 length: 20 amino acids. The CDR3 loop reads CAISSLGPLAGGSGANVLTF. DNA of the CDR3: TGTGCCATCAGTTCGTTGGGGCCTCTAGCGGGAGGTTCTGGGGCCAACGTCCTGACTTTC.

The rearrangement links TRBV6-6 to TRBJ2-5; a possible D gene is TRBD1 (6 bases). The germline V and J ends were trimmed by 8 bases and 5 bases, with 15 bases remaining between them. Germline assignment: CDR1 MNHNY and CDR2 SVGAGI (reference sequence). The CDR3 length is 13 residues. CDR3 bases: TGTGCCAGCCGTTCAGGGGTGGAGGAGACCCAGTACTTC. Translating it yields CASRSGVEETQYF.

The chain recombines TRBV27 with TRBJ2-7, with 12 bases matching TRBD2. The junction had 2 bases not matched to a gene; V was cut back by 2 bases and J by 0 bases. The CDR3 loop spans 16 amino acids. Germline V lookup: CDR1 MNHEY, CDR2 SMNVEV (reference sequence). CDR3 amino acids: CASSLRGLAGSYEQYF. The CDR3 DNA is TGTGCCAGCAGTTTAAGGGGACTAGCGGGCTCCTACGAGCAGTACTTC.

The rearrangement uses TRBV7-6 and TRBJ2-5; D uncertain. CDR1 is SGHVS, CDR2 FNYEAQ, per germline. V lost 5 bases, J lost 4 bases, and 11 bases lay in between. This CDR3 has 13 residues. The CDR3 DNA reads as TGTGCCAGCAGCCCCAGGTTCGGAGAGACCCAGTACTTC. Its translation is CASSPRFGETQYF.

As concerns this clone: Within the sample, other DNA sequences also encode this same CDR3. The chain couples TRBV27 to TRBJ2-7; TRBD1 might be the D (6 bases). Trimming took off 7 bases at V and 3 bases at J, with 28 bases between the two ends. CDR3 size: 18 residues. CDR1 and CDR2 (germline): MNHEY, SMNVEV (reference sequence). The CDR3 loop reads CASTRSGTRRIPNYEQYF. In nucleotides, the CDR3 is TGTGCCAGCACCCGATCCGGGACACGGCGTATCCCCAACTACGAGCAGTACTTC.

The chain is built from TRBV5-4 and TRBJ2-6, with D perhaps matching TRBD1 (6 bases). The V gene lost 0 bases and the J gene lost 4 bases, with 11 bases spanning the gap. CDR1 and CDR2 from the germline V gene are SGHNT and YYREEE (reference sequence). The CDR3 sequence is 16 residues long. CDR3 loop: CASSLGTDLGANVLTF. In DNA, the CDR3 is TGTGCCAGCAGCTTGGGGACAGATCTAGGGGCCAACGTCCTGACTTTC.

J is TRBJ2-2 and V is TRBV28; a possible D gene is TRBD1 (5 bases). V was cut by 5 bases and J by 3 bases, with 13 bases left in between. The germline CDR1 and CDR2 sequences are MDHEN and SYDVKM. The CDR3 contains 15 residues. This CDR3 is CASSPGVRDTGELFF. In nucleotides, the CDR3 is TGTGCCAGCAGTCCCGGCGTCAGGGACACCGGGGAGCTGTTTTTT. Using reference TRBV28 and TRBJ2-2 for the parts outside the CDR3, the full variable domain is DVKVTQSSRYLVKRTGEKVFLECVQDMDHENMFWYRQDPGLGLRLIYFSYDVKMKEKGDIPEGYSVSREKKERFSLILESASTNQTSMYLCASSPGVRDTGELFFGEGSRLTVL.

The CDR3 loop is CASSLALALGTDTQYF. CDR3 bases: TGTGCCAGCAGCTTAGCTCTAGCCCTTGGCACAGATACGCAGTATTTT. The chain is built from TRBV7-6 and TRBJ2-3, with a tentative D call TRBD2 (5 bases). The CDR3 has 16 residues. The V gene lost 0 bases and the J gene lost 1 base, with 11 bases spanning the gap. CDR1 is SGHVS and CDR2 is FNYEAQ in the germline V gene. Filled out from reference TRBV7-6 and TRBJ2-3, the complete variable domain reads GAGVSQSPRYKVTKRGQDVALRCDPISGHVSLYWYRQALGQGPEFLTYFNYEAQQDKSGLPNDRFSAERPEGSISTLTIQRTEQRDSAMYRCASSLALALGTDTQYFGPGTRLTVL.

The chain couples TRBV27 to TRBJ1-2; 9 nucleotides align to TRBD1. After removal of 4 bases from V and 5 bases from J, the junction contained 17 bases not matched to a gene. Germline V gives CDR1 MNHEY, CDR2 SMNVEV (reference sequence). The CDR3 is 18 amino acids. The CDR3 sequence is CASSYRGRGRGPYYGYTF. The CDR3 DNA is TGTGCCAGCAGTTACAGGGGGCGAGGTAGGGGCCCTTATTATGGCTACACCTTC.

The chain carries TRBV27 and TRBJ2-2, with 11 bases lining up with TRBD1. CDR1 is MNHEY and CDR2 is SMNVEV in the germline V gene (reference sequence). With V trimmed by 4 bases and J by 4 bases, 11 bases remained unmatched. The CDR3 contains 18 residues. The CDR3 region is CASSWDRGVSRGTGELFF. Here the CDR3 DNA reads TGTGCCAGCAGTTGGGACAGGGGGGTTTCACGAGGCACCGGGGAGCTGTTTTTT.

The V call is TRBV7-2, the J call TRBJ1-5; 10 bases match TRBD1. Germline values: CDR1 SGHTA, CDR2 FQGNSA. The CDR3 is 15 amino acids. Unmatched junction bases numbered 4, after V lost 1 base and J lost 7 bases. CDR3 sequence: CASSLVGTGVQPQHF. The DNA of the CDR3 is TGTGCCAGCAGCTTAGTGGGGACAGGGGTCCAGCCCCAGCATTTT.

The chain links TRBV5-1 to TRBJ2-7; D might be TRBD2 (5 bases). Germline CDR1 is SGHRS and CDR2 is YFSETQ. The CDR3 is 15 residues long. V lost 5 bases, J lost 0 bases, and 15 bases lay in between. CDR3 sequence: CASSSRGRSSYEQYF. CDR3 DNA: TGCGCCAGCAGTTCCCGGGGTCGGTCCTCCTACGAGCAGTACTTC.